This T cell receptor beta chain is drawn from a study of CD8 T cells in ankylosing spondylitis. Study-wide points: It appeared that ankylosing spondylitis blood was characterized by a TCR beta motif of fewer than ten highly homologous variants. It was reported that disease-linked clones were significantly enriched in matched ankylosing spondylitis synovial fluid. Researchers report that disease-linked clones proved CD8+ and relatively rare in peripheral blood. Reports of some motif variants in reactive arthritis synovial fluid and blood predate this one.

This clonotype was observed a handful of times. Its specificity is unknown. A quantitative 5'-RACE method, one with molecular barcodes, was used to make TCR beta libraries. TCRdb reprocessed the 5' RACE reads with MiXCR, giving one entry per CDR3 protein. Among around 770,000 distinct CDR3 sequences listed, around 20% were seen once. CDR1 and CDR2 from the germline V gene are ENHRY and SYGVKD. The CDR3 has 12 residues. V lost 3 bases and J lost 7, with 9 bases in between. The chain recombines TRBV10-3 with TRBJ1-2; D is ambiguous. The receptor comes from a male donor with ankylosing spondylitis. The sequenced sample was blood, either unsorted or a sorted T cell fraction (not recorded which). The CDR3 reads CAISDQRPGYTF. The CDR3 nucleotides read TGTGCCATCAGTGACCAGCGACCTGGCTACACCTTC.